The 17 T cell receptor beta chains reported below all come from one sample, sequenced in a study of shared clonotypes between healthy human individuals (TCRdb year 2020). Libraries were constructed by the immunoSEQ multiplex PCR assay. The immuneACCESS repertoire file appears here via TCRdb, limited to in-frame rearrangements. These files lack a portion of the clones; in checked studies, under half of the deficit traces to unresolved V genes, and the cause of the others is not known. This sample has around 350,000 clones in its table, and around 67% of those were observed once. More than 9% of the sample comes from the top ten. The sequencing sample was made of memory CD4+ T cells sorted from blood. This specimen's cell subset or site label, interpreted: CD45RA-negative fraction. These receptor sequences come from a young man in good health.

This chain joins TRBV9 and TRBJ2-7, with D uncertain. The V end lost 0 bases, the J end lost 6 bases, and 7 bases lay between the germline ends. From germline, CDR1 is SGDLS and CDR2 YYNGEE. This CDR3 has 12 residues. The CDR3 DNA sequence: TGTGCCAGCAGCGTAGGGGTGGGCGAGCAGTACTTC. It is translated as CASSVGVGEQYF.

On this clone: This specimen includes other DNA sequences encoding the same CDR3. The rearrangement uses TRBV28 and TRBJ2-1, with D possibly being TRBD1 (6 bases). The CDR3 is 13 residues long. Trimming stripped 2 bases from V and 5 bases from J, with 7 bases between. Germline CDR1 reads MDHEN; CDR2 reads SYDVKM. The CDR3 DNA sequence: TGTGCCAGCAGTTTAGCAGGGGACAATGAGCAGTTCTTC. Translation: CASSLAGDNEQFF.

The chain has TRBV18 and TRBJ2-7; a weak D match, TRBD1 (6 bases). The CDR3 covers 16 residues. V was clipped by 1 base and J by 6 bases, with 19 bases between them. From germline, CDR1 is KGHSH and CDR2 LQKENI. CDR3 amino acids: CASSPRDTGYGVEQYF. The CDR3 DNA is TGTGCCAGCTCACCACGGGACACTGGCTACGGGGTCGAGCAGTACTTC.

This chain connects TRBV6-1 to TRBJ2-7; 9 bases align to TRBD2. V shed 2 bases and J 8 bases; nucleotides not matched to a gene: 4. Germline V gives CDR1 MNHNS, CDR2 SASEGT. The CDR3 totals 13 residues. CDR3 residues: CASSERREGQQYF. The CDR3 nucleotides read TGTGCCAGCAGTGAACGGCGGGAGGGCCAGCAGTACTTC.

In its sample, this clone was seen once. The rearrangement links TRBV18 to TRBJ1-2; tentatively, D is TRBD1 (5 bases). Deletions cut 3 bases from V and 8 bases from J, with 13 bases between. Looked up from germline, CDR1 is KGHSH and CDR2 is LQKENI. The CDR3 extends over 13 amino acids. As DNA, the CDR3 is TGTGCCAGCTCACCGGGGGGGTTTTACGGCTACACCTTC. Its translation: CASSPGGFYGYTF.

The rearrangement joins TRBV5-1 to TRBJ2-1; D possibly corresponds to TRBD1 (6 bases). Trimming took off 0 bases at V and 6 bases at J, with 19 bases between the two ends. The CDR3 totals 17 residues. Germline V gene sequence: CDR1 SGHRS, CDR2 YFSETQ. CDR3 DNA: TGCGCCAGCAGCTTGGCCTCTCGCCTGTCACAGGGCAATGAGCAGTTCTTC. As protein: CASSLASRLSQGNEQFF.

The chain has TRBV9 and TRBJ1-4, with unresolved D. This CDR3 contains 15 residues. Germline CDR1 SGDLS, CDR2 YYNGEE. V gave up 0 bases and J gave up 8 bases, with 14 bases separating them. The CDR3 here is CASSVGVTPWEKLFF. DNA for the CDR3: TGTGCCAGCAGCGTAGGAGTGACCCCTTGGGAAAAACTGTTTTTT.

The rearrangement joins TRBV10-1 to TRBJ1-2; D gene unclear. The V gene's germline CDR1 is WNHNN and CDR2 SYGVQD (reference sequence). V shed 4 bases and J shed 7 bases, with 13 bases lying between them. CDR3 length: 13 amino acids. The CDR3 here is CASSVSRSSGYTF. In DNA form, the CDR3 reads TGCGCCAGCAGTGTGTCAAGATCGTCTGGCTACACCTTC.

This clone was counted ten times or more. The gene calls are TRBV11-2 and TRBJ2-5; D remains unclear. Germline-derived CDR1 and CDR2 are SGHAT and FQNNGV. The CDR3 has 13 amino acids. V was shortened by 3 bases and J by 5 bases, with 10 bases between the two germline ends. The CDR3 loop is CASSFDLAETQYF. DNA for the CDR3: TGTGCCAGCAGCTTTGATCTCGCGGAGACCCAGTACTTC.

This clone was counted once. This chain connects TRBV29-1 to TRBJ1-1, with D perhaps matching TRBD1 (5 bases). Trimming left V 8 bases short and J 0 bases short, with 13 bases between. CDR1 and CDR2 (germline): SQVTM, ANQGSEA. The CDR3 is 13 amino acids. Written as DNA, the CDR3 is TGCAGCACTGGGGGGGGGATGAACACTGAAGCTTTCTTT. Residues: CSTGGGMNTEAFF.

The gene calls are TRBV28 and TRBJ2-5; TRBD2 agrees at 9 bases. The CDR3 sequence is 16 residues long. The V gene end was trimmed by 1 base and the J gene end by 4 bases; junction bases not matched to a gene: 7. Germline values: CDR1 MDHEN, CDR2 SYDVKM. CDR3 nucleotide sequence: TGTGCCAGCAGTTTATATGCTAGCGGGAAACGAGAGACCCAGTACTTC. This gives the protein CASSLYASGKRETQYF.

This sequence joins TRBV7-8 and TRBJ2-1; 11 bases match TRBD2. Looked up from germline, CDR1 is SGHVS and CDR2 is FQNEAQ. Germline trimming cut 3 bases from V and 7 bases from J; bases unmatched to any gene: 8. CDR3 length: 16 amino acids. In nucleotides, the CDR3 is TGTGCCAGCAGCTTTAGAGTCGGACTAGCGGGTAATGAGCAGTTCTTC. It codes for CASSFRVGLAGNEQFF.

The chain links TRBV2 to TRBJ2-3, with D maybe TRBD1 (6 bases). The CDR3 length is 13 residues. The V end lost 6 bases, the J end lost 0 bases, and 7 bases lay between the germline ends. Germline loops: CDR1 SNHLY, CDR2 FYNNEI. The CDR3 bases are TGTGCCAGCAGGGACAGTAGCACAGATACGCAGTATTTT. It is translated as CASRDSSTDTQYF.

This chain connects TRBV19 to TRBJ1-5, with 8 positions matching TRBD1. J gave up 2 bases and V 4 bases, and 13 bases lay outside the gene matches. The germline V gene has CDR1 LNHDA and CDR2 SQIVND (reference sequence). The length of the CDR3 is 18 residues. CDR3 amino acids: CASSKRGNDRGGNQPQHF. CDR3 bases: TGTGCCAGTAGTAAGAGGGGGAACGACAGGGGTGGCAATCAGCCCCAGCATTTT.

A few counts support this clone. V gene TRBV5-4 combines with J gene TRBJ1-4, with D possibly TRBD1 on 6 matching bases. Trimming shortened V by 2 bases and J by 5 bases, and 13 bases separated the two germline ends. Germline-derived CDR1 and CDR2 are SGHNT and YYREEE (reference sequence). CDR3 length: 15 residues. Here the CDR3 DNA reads TGTGCCAGCAGCTTCGGTGGGGGGCAGAATGAAAAACTGTTTTTT. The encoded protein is CASSFGGGQNEKLFF.

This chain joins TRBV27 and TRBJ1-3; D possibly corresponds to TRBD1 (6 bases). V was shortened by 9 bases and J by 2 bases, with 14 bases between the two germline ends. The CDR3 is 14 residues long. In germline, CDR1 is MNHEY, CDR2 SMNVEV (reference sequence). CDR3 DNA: TGTGCCAGTTCAAGGGGGGGGACTGGAAACACCATATATTTT. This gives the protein CASSRGGTGNTIYF.

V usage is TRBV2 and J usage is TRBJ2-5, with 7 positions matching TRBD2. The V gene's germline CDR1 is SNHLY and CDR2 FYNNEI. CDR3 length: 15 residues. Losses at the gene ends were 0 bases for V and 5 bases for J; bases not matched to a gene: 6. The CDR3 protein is CASSEALGGGETQYF. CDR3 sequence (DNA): TGTGCCAGCAGTGAAGCGCTTGGGGGAGGGGAGACCCAGTACTTC.